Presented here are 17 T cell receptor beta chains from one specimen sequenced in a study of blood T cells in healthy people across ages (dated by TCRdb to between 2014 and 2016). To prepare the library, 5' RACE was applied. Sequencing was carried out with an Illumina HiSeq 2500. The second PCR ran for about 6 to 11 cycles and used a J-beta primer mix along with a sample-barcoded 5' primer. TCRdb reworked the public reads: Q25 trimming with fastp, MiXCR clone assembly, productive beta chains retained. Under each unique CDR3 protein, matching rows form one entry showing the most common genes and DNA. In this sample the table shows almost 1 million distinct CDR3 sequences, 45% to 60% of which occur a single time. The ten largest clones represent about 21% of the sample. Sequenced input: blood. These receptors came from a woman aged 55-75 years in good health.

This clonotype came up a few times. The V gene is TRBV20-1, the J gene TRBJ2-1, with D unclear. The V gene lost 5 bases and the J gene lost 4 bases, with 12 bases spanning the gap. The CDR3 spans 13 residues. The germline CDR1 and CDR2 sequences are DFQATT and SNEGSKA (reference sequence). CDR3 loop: CSALDLSYNEQFF. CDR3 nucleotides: TGCAGTGCTCTAGACCTGTCTTACAATGAGCAGTTCTTC.

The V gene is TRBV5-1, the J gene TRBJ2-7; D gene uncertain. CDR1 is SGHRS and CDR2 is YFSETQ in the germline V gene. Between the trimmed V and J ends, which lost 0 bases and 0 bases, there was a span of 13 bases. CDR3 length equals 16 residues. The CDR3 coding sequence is TGCGCCAGCAGCTTGGAGGCCACTCGGAGCTCCTACGAGCAGTACTTC. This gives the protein CASSLEATRSSYEQYF.

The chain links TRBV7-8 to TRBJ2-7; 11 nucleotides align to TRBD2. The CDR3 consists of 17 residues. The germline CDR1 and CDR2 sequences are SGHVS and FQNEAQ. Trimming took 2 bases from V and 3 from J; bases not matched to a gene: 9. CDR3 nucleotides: TGTGCCAGCAGCTTACCTTCTCTAGCGGGAGGTTTCTACGAGCAGTACTTC. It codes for CASSLPSLAGGFYEQYF.

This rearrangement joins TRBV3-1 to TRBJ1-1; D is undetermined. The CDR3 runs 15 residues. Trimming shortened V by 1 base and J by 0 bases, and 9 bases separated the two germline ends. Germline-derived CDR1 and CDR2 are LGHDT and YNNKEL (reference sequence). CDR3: CASSQGLFMNTEAFF. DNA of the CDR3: TGTGCCAGCAGCCAAGGTCTTTTTATGAACACTGAAGCTTTCTTT.

The CDR3: CASSKVIGSLNYGYTF. The CDR3 DNA sequence: TGTGCCAGCAGCAAGGTGATCGGAAGCCTTAACTATGGCTACACCTTC. The chain couples TRBV7-2 to TRBJ1-2; D uncertain. The germline V gene has CDR1 SGHTA and CDR2 FQGNSA. The CDR3 extends over 16 amino acids. Between the trimmed V and J ends, which lost 5 bases and 1 base, there was a span of 17 bases.

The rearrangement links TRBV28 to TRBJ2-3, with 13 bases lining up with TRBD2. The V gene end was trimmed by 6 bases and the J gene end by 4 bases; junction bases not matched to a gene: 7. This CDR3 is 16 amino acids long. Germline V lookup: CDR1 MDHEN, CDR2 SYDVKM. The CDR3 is CASSKITSGRADTQYF. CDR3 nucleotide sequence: TGTGCCAGCAGCAAAATCACTAGCGGGAGGGCAGATACGCAGTATTTT.

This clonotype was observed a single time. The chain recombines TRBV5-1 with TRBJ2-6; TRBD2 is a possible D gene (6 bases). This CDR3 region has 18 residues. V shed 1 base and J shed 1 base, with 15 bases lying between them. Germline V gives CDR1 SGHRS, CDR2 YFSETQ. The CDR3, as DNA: TGCGCCAGCAGCTTGTTGGGGCTAGCGAGTTCTGGGGCCAACGTCCTGACTTTC. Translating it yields CASSLLGLASSGANVLTF.

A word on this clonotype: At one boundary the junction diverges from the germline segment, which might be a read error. CDR3 amino acids: CASSLAFGKLFF. The CDR3 nucleotides are TGTGCCAGCAGCTTGGCTTTCGGGAAGCTGTTTTTT. The chain recombines TRBV5-4 with TRBJ2-2; TRBD2 is a possible D gene (5 bases). The germline gives CDR1 SGHNT, CDR2 YYREEE (reference sequence). The CDR3 is made up of 12 amino acids. The variable domain in full, with the rest retrieved from reference TRBV5-4 and TRBJ2-2, is ETGVTQSPTHLIKTRGQQVTLRCSSQSGHNTVSWYQQALGQGPQFIFQYYREEENGRGNFPPRFSGLQFPNYSSELNVNALELDDSALYLCASSLAFGKLFFGEGSRLTVL.

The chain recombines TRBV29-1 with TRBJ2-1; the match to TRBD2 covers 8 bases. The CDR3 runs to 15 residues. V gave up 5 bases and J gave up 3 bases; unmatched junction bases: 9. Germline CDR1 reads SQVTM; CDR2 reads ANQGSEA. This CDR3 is CSVIHGLAFYNEQFF. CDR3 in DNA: TGCAGCGTTATTCATGGACTAGCTTTCTACAATGAGCAGTTCTTC.

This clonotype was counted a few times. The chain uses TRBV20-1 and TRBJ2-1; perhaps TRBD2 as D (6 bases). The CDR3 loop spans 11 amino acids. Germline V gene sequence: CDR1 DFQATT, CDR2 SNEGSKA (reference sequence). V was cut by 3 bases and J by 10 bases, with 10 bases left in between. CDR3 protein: CSASGSREQFF. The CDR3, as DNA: TGCAGTGCTAGCGGGAGTCGGGAGCAGTTCTTC.

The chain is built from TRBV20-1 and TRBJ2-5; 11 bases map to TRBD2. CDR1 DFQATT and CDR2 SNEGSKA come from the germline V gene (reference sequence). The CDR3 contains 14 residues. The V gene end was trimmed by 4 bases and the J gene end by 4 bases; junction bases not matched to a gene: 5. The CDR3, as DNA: TGCAGTGCTATGACTAGCGGGATGTCAGAGACCCAGTACTTC. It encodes CSAMTSGMSETQYF.

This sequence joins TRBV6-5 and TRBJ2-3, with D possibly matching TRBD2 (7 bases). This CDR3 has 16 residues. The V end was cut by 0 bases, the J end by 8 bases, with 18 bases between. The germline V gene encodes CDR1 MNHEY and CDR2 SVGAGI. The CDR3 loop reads CASSYSNQGRGATQYF. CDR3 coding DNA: TGTGCCAGCAGTTACTCTAACCAGGGGAGGGGAGCTACGCAGTATTTT.

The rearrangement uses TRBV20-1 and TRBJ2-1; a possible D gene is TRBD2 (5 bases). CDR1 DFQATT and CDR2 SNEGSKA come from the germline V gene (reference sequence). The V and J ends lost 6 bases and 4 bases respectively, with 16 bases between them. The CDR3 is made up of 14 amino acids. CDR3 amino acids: CSARDYDKYNEQFF. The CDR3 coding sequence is TGCAGTGCCCGTGACTATGATAAATACAATGAGCAGTTCTTC.

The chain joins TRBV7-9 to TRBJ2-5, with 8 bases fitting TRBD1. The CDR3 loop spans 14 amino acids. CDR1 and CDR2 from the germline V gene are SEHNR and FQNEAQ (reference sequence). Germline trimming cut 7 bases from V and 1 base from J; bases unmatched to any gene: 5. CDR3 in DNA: TGTGCCAGCACCTCAACAGGGGGCCAAGAGACCCAGTACTTC. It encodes CASTSTGGQETQYF.

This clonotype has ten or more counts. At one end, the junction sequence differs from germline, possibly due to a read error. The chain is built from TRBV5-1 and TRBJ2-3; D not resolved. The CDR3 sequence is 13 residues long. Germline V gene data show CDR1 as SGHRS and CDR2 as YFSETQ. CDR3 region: CASSLEGTDTQYF. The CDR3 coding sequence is TGTGCCAGCAGCTTAGAGGGCACAGATACGCAGTATTTT.

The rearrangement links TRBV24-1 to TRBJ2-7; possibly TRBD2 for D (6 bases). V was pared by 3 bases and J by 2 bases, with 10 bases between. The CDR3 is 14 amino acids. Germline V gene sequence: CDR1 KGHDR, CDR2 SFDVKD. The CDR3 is CATSDAGGAYEQYF. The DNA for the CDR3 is TGTGCCACCAGTGATGCCGGCGGGGCCTACGAGCAGTACTTC.

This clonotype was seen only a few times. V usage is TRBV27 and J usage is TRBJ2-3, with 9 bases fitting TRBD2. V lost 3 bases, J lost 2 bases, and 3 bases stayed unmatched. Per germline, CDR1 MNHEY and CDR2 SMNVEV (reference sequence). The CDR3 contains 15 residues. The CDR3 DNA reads TGTGCCAGCAGTTTGAGGACTAGCGACACAGATACGCAGTATTTT. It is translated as CASSLRTSDTDTQYF.